Presented here are 24 T cell receptor beta chains from one specimen sequenced in a study of blood T cell repertoires in COVID-19 (dated by TCRdb to 2020 to 2021). The method was the immunoSEQ multiplex PCR assay. TCRdb obtained this table from immuneACCESS and retained in-frame rearrangements with V and J assigned. These tables miss some clones; where compared with another copy, unresolved V genes account for less than half of the shortfall, and the remainder is unexplained. A total of about 250,000 clones appear in this sample, roughly 80% of them only once. 4.5% to 6% of the sample belongs to the ten largest clones. Sequenced: peripheral blood. These TCRs come from a woman of 80 years or more with active or convalescent COVID-19.

V gene TRBV19 combines with J gene TRBJ1-5; D possibly corresponds to TRBD1 (5 bases). Germline V gives CDR1 LNHDA, CDR2 SQIVND (reference sequence). The CDR3 covers 14 residues. V was shortened by 7 bases and J by 2 bases, with 12 bases between the two germline ends. The DNA of the CDR3 is TGTGCCAGTAAGGGGCCGACGGGCAATCAGCCCCAGCATTTT. This encodes CASKGPTGNQPQHF.

The CDR3 region has the DNA TGTGCCAGCACAGGGGCTTATCGTAATTCACCCCTCCACTTT. Translation gives CASTGAYRNSPLHF. The V and J genes are TRBV6-5 and TRBJ1-6; possibly TRBD1 for D (6 bases). V lost 7 bases to trimming and J lost 6 bases, with 13 bases between them. The CDR3 loop spans 14 amino acids. In germline, CDR1 is MNHEY, CDR2 SVGAGI.

The chain uses TRBV3-1 (or the pseudogene TRBV3-2) and TRBJ2-5, with TRBD1 identical over 7 bases. Germline CDR1 LGHDT, CDR2 YNNKEL (reference sequence). With 3 bases clipped from V and 0 bases from J, the junction kept 7 bases outside the gene matches. CDR3 size: 16 residues. The CDR3: CASSHRDSGYQETQYF. The CDR3 region has the DNA TGTGCCAGCAGCCACCGGGACAGTGGGTACCAAGAGACCCAGTACTTC.

This sequence joins TRBV27 and TRBJ1-5; D unclear. The CDR3 contains 15 residues. V gave up 0 bases and J gave up 1 base, with 7 bases separating them. Germline-derived CDR1 and CDR2 are MNHEY and SMNVEV (reference sequence). The CDR3 DNA follows: TGTGCCAGCAGTTTATCGTCGGGGAGCAATCAGCCCCAGCATTTT. The encoded protein is CASSLSSGSNQPQHF.

The chain uses TRBV5-1 and TRBJ2-5, with TRBD2 matching over 10 bases. This CDR3 contains 15 residues. V gave up 0 bases and J gave up 5 bases; unmatched junction bases: 4. CDR1 and CDR2 from the germline V gene are SGHRS and YFSETQ. DNA of the CDR3: TGCGCCAGCAGCTTGGGGGTGACTAGCGGGGAGACCCAGTACTTC. It translates to CASSLGVTSGETQYF.

The chain carries TRBV30 and TRBJ1-5; D is possibly TRBD1 (5 bases). CDR3 length equals 14 residues. Germline V gene sequence: CDR1 GTSNPN, CDR2 SVGIG (reference sequence). V gave up 1 base and J gave up 5 bases, with 12 bases separating them. This CDR3 is CAWSGLGGDQPQHF. The CDR3 DNA reads as TGTGCCTGGAGTGGGTTGGGGGGGGATCAGCCCCAGCATTTT.

The V and J genes are TRBV7-9 and TRBJ2-1; the D gene is possibly TRBD1 (5 bases). V shed 3 bases and J shed 4 bases, with 13 bases lying between them. CDR1 SEHNR and CDR2 FQNEAQ come from the germline V gene (reference sequence). The CDR3 extends over 15 amino acids. The CDR3 is CASSFGHGIYNEQFF. In nucleotides, the CDR3 is TGTGCCAGCAGCTTCGGACATGGGATTTACAATGAGCAGTTCTTC.

This clone was counted at least ten times. This sequence joins TRBV2 and TRBJ2-5; 7 bases are shared with TRBD2. This CDR3 has 14 amino acids. J lost 5 bases, V lost 6 bases, and 9 bases had no gene match. CDR1 is SNHLY and CDR2 is FYNNEI in the germline V gene. The CDR3 region has the DNA TGTGCCAGCAGCTGGGGGAGCGGGGCGGAGACCCAGTACTTC. Its protein is CASSWGSGAETQYF. Full variable domain (missing parts from reference TRBV2 and TRBJ2-5): EPEVTQTPSHQVTQMGQEVILRCVPISNHLYFYWYRQILGQKVEFLVSFYNNEISEKSEIFDDQFSVERPDGSNFTLKIRSTKLEDSAMYFCASSWGSGAETQYFGPGTRLLVL.

The V gene is TRBV5-6, the J gene TRBJ2-7; TRBD1 matches at 8 bases. The CDR3 consists of 14 residues. Looked up from germline, CDR1 is SGHDT and CDR2 is YYEEEE. J gave up 2 bases and V 3 bases, and 4 bases lay outside the gene matches. The CDR3 region is CASSWDRNPYEQYF. The CDR3, as DNA: TGTGCCAGCAGCTGGGACAGGAACCCCTACGAGCAGTACTTC.

This clone was seen only a few times. The genes are TRBV27 and TRBJ2-5, with 10 bases identical to TRBD2. CDR1 and CDR2 (germline): MNHEY, SMNVEV (reference sequence). J gave up 7 bases and V 1 base, and 15 bases lay outside the gene matches. This CDR3 has 18 residues. The CDR3 sequence: CASSLFGASGSFRGTQYF. The CDR3 DNA reads TGTGCCAGCAGTTTATTCGGGGCTAGCGGGAGTTTCAGAGGGACCCAGTACTTC.

At least ten counts were recorded for this clone. J is TRBJ2-3 and V is TRBV5-6; D gene uncertain. The CDR3 covers 16 residues. The V gene's germline CDR1 is SGHDT and CDR2 YYEEEE. The V end lost 3 bases, the J end lost 3 bases, and 17 bases lay between the germline ends. The CDR3 sequence is CASSSRGLRATDTQYF. Here the CDR3 DNA reads TGTGCCAGCAGCTCGAGAGGTTTACGTGCTACAGATACGCAGTATTTT.

The chain has TRBV4-1 and TRBJ1-5; D possibly corresponds to TRBD1 (5 bases). There are 18 residues in the CDR3. Trimming stripped 1 base from V and 6 bases from J, with 22 bases between. Germline CDR1 reads MGHRA; CDR2 reads YSYEKL. The CDR3 region is CASSQGGASGDLSQPQHF. CDR3 coding DNA: TGCGCCAGCAGCCAAGGAGGGGCGTCGGGGGATCTCAGTCAGCCCCAGCATTTT.

Of note for this clone: The same CDR3 also results from other DNA sequences found in this sample. The rearrangement links TRBV18 to TRBJ2-5, with D maybe TRBD2 (5 bases). This CDR3 region has 14 residues. Deletions cut 0 bases from V and 5 bases from J, with 10 bases between. The germline CDR1 and CDR2 sequences are KGHSH and LQKENI. The CDR3 bases are TGTGCCAGCTCACCACCGGGCCCGGGGGAGACCCAGTACTTC. This codes for CASSPPGPGETQYF.

This chain connects TRBV29-1 to TRBJ2-7, with D unresolved. The germline gives CDR1 SQVTM, CDR2 ANQGSEA. The CDR3 has 11 residues. Trimming left V 3 bases short and J 3 bases short, with 6 bases between. As DNA, the CDR3 is TGCAGCGTTGACTCCGTCTACGAGCAGTACTTC. Translation gives CSVDSVYEQYF.

The chain recombines TRBV30 with TRBJ1-5; 7 bases fit TRBD1. Germline CDR1 reads GTSNPN; CDR2 reads SVGIG (reference sequence). Trimming removed 3 bases from V and 1 base from J; junction bases left unmatched: 12. The CDR3 totals 17 residues. The CDR3 reads CAWSINRGPLSNQPQHF. In nucleotides, the CDR3 is TGTGCCTGGAGCATAAATAGGGGGCCGCTAAGCAATCAGCCCCAGCATTTT.

The chain joins TRBV18 to TRBJ1-2; 7 bases match TRBD1. Germline V gene lookup returns CDR1 KGHSH and CDR2 LQKENI. CDR3 size: 16 residues. V shed 0 bases, J shed 4 bases, and the junction held 8 bases outside the gene matches. The CDR3 sequence: CASSPPGSGTAYGYTF. Written as DNA, the CDR3 is TGTGCCAGCTCACCACCGGGATCTGGGACAGCCTATGGCTACACCTTC.

V gene TRBV18 combines with J gene TRBJ1-2; 8 bases line up with TRBD1. Losses at the gene ends were 3 bases for V and 3 bases for J; bases not matched to a gene: 3. The germline CDR1 and CDR2 sequences are KGHSH and LQKENI. This CDR3 region has 14 residues. CDR3 DNA: TGTGCCAGCTCACCGCGGACAGGGTACTATGGCTACACCTTC. The encoded protein is CASSPRTGYYGYTF.

Points on this clone: Additional DNA sequences in this sample encode the identical CDR3. The chain carries TRBV30 and TRBJ1-5; 7 bases line up with TRBD1. CDR3 size: 13 residues. V lost 3 bases, J lost 3 bases, and 2 bases stayed unmatched. CDR1 and CDR2 (germline): GTSNPN, SVGIG (reference sequence). CDR3 sequence (DNA): TGTGCCTGGAGCGACAGGGACAATCAGCCCCAGCATTTT. The encoded protein is CAWSDRDNQPQHF.

This sequence joins TRBV28 and TRBJ1-2; D call uncertain. The CDR3 has 13 amino acids. The V gene's germline CDR1 is MDHEN and CDR2 SYDVKM. Trimming took off 3 bases at V and 8 bases at J, with 13 bases between the two ends. DNA for the CDR3: TGTGCCAGCAGTTTTATTGCCGTGAGGGGCTACACCTTC. Translating it yields CASSFIAVRGYTF.

This sequence joins TRBV10-3 and TRBJ2-1; 11 bases align to TRBD2. The CDR3 length is 20 residues. Germline V lookup: CDR1 ENHRY, CDR2 SYGVKD. V lost 6 bases and J lost 0; bases outside the gene matches: 16. CDR3 in amino acids: CAIRGTAGLAVRSSYNEQFF. The DNA of the CDR3 is TGTGCCATCAGGGGGACAGCGGGACTAGCGGTCCGGAGCTCCTACAATGAGCAGTTCTTC.

The chain carries TRBV28 and TRBJ1-2; TRBD1 matches 8 bases. The V gene's germline CDR1 is MDHEN and CDR2 SYDVKM. The length of the CDR3 is 14 residues. V trimming: 4 bases; J trimming: 4 bases; junction bases outside the gene matches: 5. CDR3 sequence (DNA): TGTGCCAGCAGTTCGGACAGGGTAGTCTATGGCTACACCTTC. This codes for CASSSDRVVYGYTF.

V and J are TRBV28 and TRBJ1-5; 7 nucleotides agree with TRBD1. CDR1 MDHEN and CDR2 SYDVKM come from the germline V gene. J was trimmed by 3 bases and V by 5 bases; bases with no gene match: 16. This CDR3 spans 18 amino acids. CDR3: CASSPYTTGYLFNQPQHF. CDR3 nucleotides: TGTGCCAGCAGTCCCTACACGACAGGGTATCTATTCAATCAGCCCCAGCATTTT.

This CDR3 reads CASTRSSNSYEQYF. CDR3 coding DNA: TGTGCCAGCACCCGGTCCTCCAACTCCTACGAGCAGTACTTC. This chain uses TRBV2 with TRBJ2-7; D gene uncertain. Looked up from germline, CDR1 is SNHLY and CDR2 is FYNNEI. This CDR3 contains 14 residues. V was trimmed by 7 bases and J by 0 bases, leaving 13 bases between them.

This clone has just a few counts. The V gene is TRBV7-8, the J gene TRBJ1-2; D is uncertain. The CDR3 sequence is 14 residues long. Germline CDR1 is SGHVS and CDR2 is FQNEAQ. Trimming took 5 bases from V and 8 from J, leaving 18 bases between them. The CDR3: CASSPLQALGGYTF. For the CDR3, the DNA is TGTGCCAGCAGCCCTCTCCAGGCTCTTGGGGGCTACACCTTC.